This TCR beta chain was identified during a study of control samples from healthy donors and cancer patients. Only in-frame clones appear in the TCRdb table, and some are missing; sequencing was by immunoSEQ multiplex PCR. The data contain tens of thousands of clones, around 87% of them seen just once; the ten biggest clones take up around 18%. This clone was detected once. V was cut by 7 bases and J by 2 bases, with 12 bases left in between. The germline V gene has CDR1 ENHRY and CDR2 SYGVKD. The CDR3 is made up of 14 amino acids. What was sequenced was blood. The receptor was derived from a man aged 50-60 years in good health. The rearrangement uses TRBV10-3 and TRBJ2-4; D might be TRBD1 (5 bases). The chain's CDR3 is CAITEDKTKNIQYF. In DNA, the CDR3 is TGTGCCATCACCGAGGACAAAACCAAAAACATTCAGTACTTC.